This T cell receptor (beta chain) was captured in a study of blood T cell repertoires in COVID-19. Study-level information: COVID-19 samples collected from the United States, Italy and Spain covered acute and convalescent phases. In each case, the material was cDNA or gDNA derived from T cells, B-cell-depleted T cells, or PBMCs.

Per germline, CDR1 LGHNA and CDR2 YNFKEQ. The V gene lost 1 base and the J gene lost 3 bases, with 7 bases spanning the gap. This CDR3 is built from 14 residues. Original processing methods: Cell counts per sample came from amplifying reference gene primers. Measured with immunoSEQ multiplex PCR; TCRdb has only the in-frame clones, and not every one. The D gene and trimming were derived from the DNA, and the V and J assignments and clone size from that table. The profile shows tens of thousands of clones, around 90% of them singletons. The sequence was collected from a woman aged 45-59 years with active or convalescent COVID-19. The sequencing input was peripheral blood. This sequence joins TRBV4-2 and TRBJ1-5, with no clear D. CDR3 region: CASSQGSANQPQHF. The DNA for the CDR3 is TGTGCCAGCAGCCAAGGCAGTGCCAATCAGCCCCAGCATTTT.